This T cell receptor (beta chain) was identified during a study of regulatory T cells in long-lasting Graves disease. CDR3 regions were amplified by Arm-PCR using iRepertoire HTBI primers to build TCR beta libraries. In the original processing: Looking across samples, the authors found under 75 TRBV and 14 TRBJ segments. TCRdb redid the calling of the multiplex PCR reads with MiXCR, one entry per CDR3 protein. The V and J calls were determined by TCRdb, not by the authors. The sample holds some 470,000 distinct CDR3 sequences, about 22% seen once. V gave up 0 bases and J gave up 0 bases, with 14 bases separating them. The CDR3 sequence is 17 residues long. Germline assignment: CDR1 MGHRA and CDR2 YSYEKL. The sample's time point: persistent/refractory GD, antithyroid drugs over 5 years with positive TRAb. PBMC RNA served as the TCR library source. Remarks on this clonotype: The antigen is not known.

General observations from the study: Sharing of public clonotypes was greater in persistent patients (about 3,000) than in new patients (approximately 940). Possibly, accuracy suffered from the small sample size.

This TCR came from a female donor with Graves disease. The sequences come from peripheral blood mononuclear cells (PBMCs), collected when the disease was refractory, from a patient treated with antithyroid drugs. J is TRBJ1-2 and V is TRBV4-1; D remains ambiguous. CDR3 sequence: CASSQDSSTGANYGYTF. The CDR3, as DNA: TGCGCCAGCAGCCAAGATTCCTCCACCGGAGCTAACTATGGCTACACCTTC.